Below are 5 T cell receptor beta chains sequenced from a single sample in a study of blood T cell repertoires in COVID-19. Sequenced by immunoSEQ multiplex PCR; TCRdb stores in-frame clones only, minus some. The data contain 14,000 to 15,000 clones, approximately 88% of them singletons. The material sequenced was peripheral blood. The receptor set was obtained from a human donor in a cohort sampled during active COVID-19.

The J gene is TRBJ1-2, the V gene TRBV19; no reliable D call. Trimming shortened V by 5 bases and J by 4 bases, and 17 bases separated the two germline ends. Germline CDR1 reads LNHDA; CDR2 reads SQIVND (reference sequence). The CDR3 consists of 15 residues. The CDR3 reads CASSPLQSASYGYTF. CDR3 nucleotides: TGTGCCAGTAGTCCACTTCAGAGCGCCAGCTATGGCTACACCTTC.

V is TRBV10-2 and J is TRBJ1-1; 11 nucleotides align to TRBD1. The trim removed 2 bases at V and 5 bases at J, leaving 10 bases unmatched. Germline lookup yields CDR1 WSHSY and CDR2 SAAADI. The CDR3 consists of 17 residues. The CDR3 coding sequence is TGCGCCAGCAGTGAGAATGTGGCTGGGACAGGGGGGACTGAAGCTTTCTTT. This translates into CASSENVAGTGGTEAFF.

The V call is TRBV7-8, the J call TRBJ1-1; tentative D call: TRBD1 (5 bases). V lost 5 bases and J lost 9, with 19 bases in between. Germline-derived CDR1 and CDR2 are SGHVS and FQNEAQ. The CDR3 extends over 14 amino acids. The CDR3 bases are TGTGCCAGCAGCCTAACGACCCGTTTGGGGCAAGCTTTCTTT. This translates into CASSLTTRLGQAFF.

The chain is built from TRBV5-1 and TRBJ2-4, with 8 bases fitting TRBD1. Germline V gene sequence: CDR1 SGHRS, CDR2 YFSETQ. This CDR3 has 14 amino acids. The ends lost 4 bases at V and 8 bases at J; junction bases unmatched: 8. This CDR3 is CASSASQGGDIQYF. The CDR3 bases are TGCGCCAGCAGCGCGTCACAGGGGGGAGACATTCAGTACTTC.

The chain's CDR3 is CASSQVPGQLGTEAFF. CDR3 DNA sequence: TGTGCCAGCAGCCAAGTCCCGGGACAGCTAGGCACTGAAGCTTTCTTT. The chain is built from TRBV14 and TRBJ1-1; TRBD1 agrees at 7 bases. The germline gives CDR1 SGHDN, CDR2 FVKESK. The CDR3 is 16 residues long. V trimming: 1 base; J trimming: 4 bases; junction bases outside the gene matches: 9.